This record looks at one TCR beta chain sequence and its context. This record comes from a study of T cells in localized non-small cell lung cancer. Measured with immunoSEQ multiplex PCR; TCRdb has only the in-frame clones, and not every one. Here the sample spans about 11,000 clones, 85% to 95% being singletons. This TCR was sampled from a male donor at least 60 years old with stage III lung adenocarcinoma. The material was peripheral blood, obtained before any cancer treatment.

The CDR3 region has the DNA TGTGCCAGCAGAACAGGGGGCCAAACCTACGAGCAGTACTTC. Translated, it gives CASRTGGQTYEQYF. The gene calls are TRBV28 and TRBJ2-7; 9 bases fit TRBD1. Germline assignment: CDR1 MDHEN and CDR2 SYDVKM. This CDR3 is 14 amino acids long. J lost 2 bases, V lost 6 bases, and 5 bases had no gene match.